Below, 30 T cell receptor beta chains from the same sample are listed, as sequenced in a study of PD-1 blockade in classical Hodgkin lymphoma. Data came from immunoSEQ multiplex PCR; TCRdb stores just in-frame clones and leaves some out. The repertoire includes 89,000 or so clones, 92% of them detected once, and approximately 2.5% sits in the top ten. Relapse after autologous stem cell transplantation occurred in every patient, and brentuximab vedotin exposure varied. The input for sequencing was peripheral blood mononuclear cells (PBMCs), taken before the second cycle of nivolumab. The receptors here all came from a human donor with classical Hodgkin lymphoma.

The chain employs TRBV15 and TRBJ1-1; D gene ambiguous. V gave up 1 base and J gave up 4 bases, with 10 bases separating them. Germline CDR1 reads LNHNV; CDR2 reads YYDKDF (reference sequence). The CDR3 sequence is 14 residues long. The CDR3 coding sequence is TGTGCCACCAGCAGAGTGGGCACCCGCACTGAAGCTTTCTTT. It encodes CATSRVGTRTEAFF.

The chain couples TRBV7-3 to TRBJ1-1; 10 nucleotides match TRBD1. The ends lost 6 bases at V and 6 bases at J; junction bases unmatched: 7. CDR1 is SGHTA, CDR2 FQGTGA, per germline. There are 14 residues in the CDR3. Written as DNA, the CDR3 is TGTGCCAGCAGACGGACAGGGGGGGACGCTGAAGCTTTCTTT. Amino acids: CASRRTGGDAEAFF. The full variable domain, with the rest looked up from reference TRBV7-3 and TRBJ1-1, is GAGVSQTPSNKVTEKGKYVELRCDPISGHTALYWYRQSLGQGPEFLIYFQGTGAADDSGLPNDRFFAVRPEGSVSTLKIQRTERGDSAVYLCASRRTGGDAEAFFGQGTRLTVV.

The CDR3 coding sequence is TGTGCCAGCAGCCTACTAAACAGATCTGGGGCCAACGTCCTGACTTTC. Its translation: CASSLLNRSGANVLTF. This chain links TRBV28 with TRBJ2-6; no reliable D call. Germline CDR1 is MDHEN and CDR2 is SYDVKM. V lost 6 bases to trimming and J lost 1 base, with 13 bases between them. The CDR3 loop spans 16 amino acids.

This clone was counted between two and nine times. The V and J genes are TRBV9 and TRBJ1-1; 7 nucleotides line up with TRBD1. There are 15 residues in the CDR3. V lost 2 bases, J lost 4 bases, and 8 bases stayed unmatched. Germline CDR1 is SGDLS and CDR2 is YYNGEE. The CDR3 sequence: CASSVTTGAGTEAFF. CDR3 sequence (DNA): TGTGCCAGCAGCGTTACTACAGGGGCTGGCACTGAAGCTTTCTTT.

As concerns this clone: An end of the junction does not agree with germline; a read error may underlie this. This chain links TRBV6-4 with TRBJ2-6, with D unclear. The CDR3 loop spans 15 amino acids. The germline CDR1 and CDR2 sequences are MRHNA and SNTAGT. CDR3 in amino acids: CASRAEYSEANVLTF. As DNA, the CDR3 is TGTGCCAGCAGGGCGGAGTACTCTGAGGCCAACGTCCTGACTTTC.

This clone was observed once. The chain is built from TRBV7-8 and TRBJ2-4, with no clear D. CDR1 is SGHVS and CDR2 is FQNEAQ in the germline V gene. V was cut by 5 bases and J by 1 base, with 18 bases left in between. This CDR3 has 17 residues. CDR3 region: CASSGLLLGLAKNIQYF. CDR3 nucleotides: TGTGCCAGCAGCGGTTTACTATTGGGGTTGGCCAAAAACATTCAGTACTTC.

This sequence joins TRBV28 and TRBJ2-5; D ambiguous. V was shortened by 5 bases and J by 5 bases, with 12 bases between the two germline ends. Germline lookup yields CDR1 MDHEN and CDR2 SYDVKM. The CDR3 totals 13 residues. This chain's CDR3 is CASSDPHRETQYF. In nucleotides, the CDR3 is TGTGCCAGCAGTGACCCCCATCGGGAGACCCAGTACTTC.

V usage is TRBV19 and J usage is TRBJ1-4; TRBD1 agrees at 9 bases. Germline V gene data show CDR1 as LNHDA and CDR2 as SQIVND (reference sequence). This CDR3 spans 14 amino acids. With V trimmed by 4 bases and J by 11 bases, 8 bases remained unmatched. The CDR3 sequence: CASSTPGTGKKLFF. DNA of the CDR3: TGTGCCAGTAGTACACCCGGGACAGGGAAGAAACTGTTTTTT.

The V gene is TRBV6-1, the J gene TRBJ2-7; D is unresolved. This CDR3 comprises 13 residues. V lost 4 bases and J lost 4, with 11 bases in between. Germline CDR1 and CDR2: MNHNS and SASEGT. For the CDR3, the DNA is TGTGCCAGCAGTGGCGGCTTCGGTTACGAGCAGTACTTC. Its protein product is CASSGGFGYEQYF.

This sequence joins TRBV5-1 and TRBJ2-5; no firm D call. The germline CDR1 and CDR2 sequences are SGHRS and YFSETQ. V was clipped by 1 base and J by 5 bases, with 12 bases between them. The CDR3 spans 14 residues. CDR3 nucleotide sequence: TGCGCCAGCAGCTTGAAGGTTCCGTGGGAGACCCAGTACTTC. This sequence encodes CASSLKVPWETQYF.

The rearrangement uses TRBV10-3 and TRBJ2-2, with D maybe TRBD2 (6 bases). Deletions cut 9 bases from V and 6 bases from J, with 11 bases between. The CDR3 loop spans 12 amino acids. Germline CDR1 reads ENHRY; CDR2 reads SYGVKD. Written as DNA, the CDR3 is TGTGCCATGCGAGAGCGGGCCGGGGAGCTGTTTTTT. This encodes CAMRERAGELFF.

This chain joins TRBV5-4 and TRBJ2-5; TRBD2 aligns across 11 bases. The CDR3 consists of 16 residues. Per germline, CDR1 SGHNT and CDR2 YYREEE (reference sequence). The V and J ends lost 0 bases and 1 base, in that order; junction bases with no gene match: 2. The CDR3 nucleotides are TGTGCCAGCAGCTTGGGGACTAGCGGGTTCCAAGAGACCCAGTACTTC. Protein: CASSLGTSGFQETQYF.

V is TRBV27 and J is TRBJ2-3, with 10 bases that match TRBD2. Germline V gives CDR1 MNHEY, CDR2 SMNVEV (reference sequence). V shed 8 bases, J shed 5 bases, and the junction held 7 bases outside the gene matches. The CDR3 is made up of 14 amino acids. The CDR3 DNA sequence: TGTGCCAGCTCTCTAGCGGGAGCCAAAGATACGCAGTATTTT. Translating it yields CASSLAGAKDTQYF.

CDR3 protein: CASSLILLTGDWKKLFF. CDR3 DNA sequence: TGTGCCAGCAGCTTGATCCTCCTGACAGGGGATTGGAAAAAACTGTTTTTT. The J gene is TRBJ1-4, the V gene TRBV5-5; 8 nucleotides align to TRBD1. Germline CDR1 reads SGHKS; CDR2 reads YYEKEE (reference sequence). The CDR3 is 17 amino acids. After removal of 1 base from V and 9 bases from J, the junction contained 14 bases not matched to a gene. Using reference TRBV5-5 and TRBJ1-4 for the parts outside the CDR3, the full variable domain is DAGVTQSPTHLIKTRGQQVTLRCSPISGHKSVSWYQQVLGQGPQFIFQYYEKEERGRGNFPDRFSARQFPNYSSELNVNALLLGDSALYLCASSLILLTGDWKKLFFGSGTQLSVL.

The chain couples TRBV10-3 to TRBJ2-7, with TRBD2 as a possible D gene (6 bases). The CDR3 has 16 amino acids. V lost 5 bases and J lost 7, with 24 bases in between. Per the germline V gene, CDR1 is ENHRY and CDR2 is SYGVKD. As DNA, the CDR3 is TGTGCCATCAGTAGGTGGGCGGGAAAGGAGGTAGCTGAGCAGTACTTC. Its translation is CAISRWAGKEVAEQYF.

V is TRBV14 and J is TRBJ2-1; possibly TRBD1 for D (5 bases). Germline assignment: CDR1 SGHDN and CDR2 FVKESK. Trimming took 3 bases from V and 9 from J, leaving 18 bases between them. This CDR3 region has 15 residues. CDR3 amino acids: CASSHSIRGLGEQFF. CDR3 bases: TGTGCCAGCAGCCACTCGATTAGGGGCTTAGGTGAGCAGTTCTTC. Full variable domain (rest looked up from reference TRBV14 and TRBJ2-1): EAGVTQFPSHSVIEKGQTVTLRCDPISGHDNLYWYRRVMGKEIKFLLHFVKESKQDESGMPNNRFLAERTGGTYSTLKVQPAELEDSGVYFCASSHSIRGLGEQFFGPGTRLTVL.

The V and J genes are TRBV27 and TRBJ2-1; no clear D gene. Per germline, CDR1 MNHEY and CDR2 SMNVEV (reference sequence). Deletions cut 5 bases from V and 4 bases from J, with 3 bases between. The CDR3 covers 11 residues. The CDR3 bases are TGTGCCAGCAGTACGTACAATGAGCAGTTCTTC. It translates to CASSTYNEQFF.

The chain joins TRBV5-4 to TRBJ1-1; possible D gene TRBD1, 6 bases. The CDR3 sequence is 14 residues long. V was clipped by 4 bases and J by 6 bases, with 16 bases between them. Germline loops: CDR1 SGHNT, CDR2 YYREEE (reference sequence). The CDR3 sequence: CASSLGHLVAEAFF. In DNA, the CDR3 is TGTGCCAGCAGCCTGGGACACCTAGTCGCTGAAGCTTTCTTT.

The V gene is TRBV6-5, the J gene TRBJ1-3; 7 bases agree with TRBD1. Germline-derived CDR1 and CDR2 are MNHEY and SVGAGI. The CDR3 sequence is 15 residues long. J lost 5 bases, V lost 6 bases, and 10 bases had no gene match. The CDR3 loop is CASSPPGQTRNTIYF. DNA for the CDR3: TGTGCCAGCAGCCCCCCGGGACAGACTCGAAACACCATATATTTT.

CDR3 region: CAWSSRAGNQPQHF. CDR3 sequence (DNA): TGTGCCTGGAGTTCGCGGGCAGGAAATCAGCCCCAGCATTTT. V and J are TRBV30 and TRBJ1-5; no firm D call. Germline lookup yields CDR1 GTSNPN and CDR2 SVGIG (reference sequence). Trimming cost V 2 bases and J 4 bases, with 12 bases left between them. This CDR3 has 14 amino acids.

This clone was counted a few times. The J gene is TRBJ1-4, the V gene TRBV6-4, with 9 bases matching TRBD1. The CDR3 is made up of 15 amino acids. Germline trimming cut 3 bases from V and 3 bases from J; bases unmatched to any gene: 2. The germline gives CDR1 MRHNA, CDR2 SNTAGT. CDR3 region: CASSEQGAPNEKLFF. The CDR3 coding sequence is TGTGCCAGCAGTGAACAGGGGGCGCCTAATGAAAAACTGTTTTTT.

This clone has just one count. The gene calls are TRBV27 and TRBJ2-7; D gene ambiguous. Trimming removed 3 bases from V and 6 bases from J, with 12 bases in between. Germline lookup yields CDR1 MNHEY and CDR2 SMNVEV (reference sequence). The CDR3 is 13 residues long. The DNA for the CDR3 is TGTGCCAGCAGTTTTGGGATCGGCAGCGAGCAGTACTTC. Protein: CASSFGIGSEQYF.

CDR3 in amino acids: CASSSNGQNPGETQYF. CDR3 in DNA: TGTGCCAGCAGTTCCAACGGACAGAATCCGGGGGAGACCCAGTACTTC. V usage is TRBV6-5 and J usage is TRBJ2-5; D perhaps matches TRBD1 (6 bases). Trimming took off 4 bases at V and 5 bases at J, with 20 bases between the two ends. Germline-derived CDR1 and CDR2 are MNHEY and SVGAGI. The CDR3 loop spans 16 amino acids.

The CDR3 DNA sequence: TGCAGCGCCCGGGCCGGCTCCTACGAGCAGTACTTC. This encodes CSARAGSYEQYF. The V and J genes are TRBV29-1 and TRBJ2-7, with D uncertain. CDR1 and CDR2 (germline): SQVTM, ANQGSEA. The CDR3 has 12 amino acids. Trimming removed 7 bases at V and 0 bases at J, with 10 bases between.

The chain couples TRBV30 to TRBJ1-2; D unclear. Germline CDR1 and CDR2: GTSNPN and SVGIG (reference sequence). There are 11 residues in the CDR3. The V end was cut by 1 base, the J end by 7 bases, with 7 bases between. This chain's CDR3 is CAWSARSGYTF. In DNA form, the CDR3 reads TGTGCCTGGAGTGCAAGGTCTGGCTACACCTTC.

The chain has TRBV30 and TRBJ2-7; D is unresolved. Per the germline V gene, CDR1 is GTSNPN and CDR2 is SVGIG (reference sequence). The CDR3 runs 14 residues. V shed 0 bases and J shed 7 bases, with 16 bases lying between them. The CDR3 reads CAWSVLASYAEQYF. The CDR3, as DNA: TGTGCCTGGAGTGTACTGGCCTCTTACGCGGAGCAGTACTTC.

The gene calls are TRBV10-2 and TRBJ2-7; D gene unclear. Germline assignment: CDR1 WSHSY and CDR2 SAAADI. The CDR3 is 16 amino acids. Deletions cut 0 bases from V and 3 bases from J, with 15 bases between. The CDR3 here is CASSESMAGYDYEQYF. The CDR3 DNA reads TGCGCCAGCAGTGAGTCGATGGCCGGATATGACTACGAGCAGTACTTC.

J is TRBJ2-1 and V is TRBV19; D not certain. Germline loops: CDR1 LNHDA, CDR2 SQIVND (reference sequence). Trimming shortened V by 3 bases and J by 5 bases, and 14 bases separated the two germline ends. The CDR3 runs to 15 residues. The CDR3: CASSIWSSPDNEQFF. CDR3 DNA: TGTGCCAGTAGTATCTGGTCATCCCCCGACAATGAGCAGTTCTTC.

The chain carries TRBV5-1 and TRBJ1-2; D not certain. From germline, CDR1 is SGHRS and CDR2 YFSETQ. Trimming took 2 bases from V and 3 from J, leaving 11 bases between them. This CDR3 region has 14 residues. The chain's CDR3 is CASSLAGLHYGYTF. Here the CDR3 DNA reads TGCGCCAGCAGCTTAGCAGGCCTACACTATGGCTACACCTTC.

The rearrangement joins TRBV6-1 to TRBJ2-4; no clear D. V was trimmed by 2 bases and J by 0 bases, leaving 5 bases between them. This CDR3 is built from 14 residues. Germline V gene lookup returns CDR1 MNHNS and CDR2 SASEGT. The CDR3 region is CASSERVAKNIQYF. The DNA of the CDR3 is TGTGCCAGCAGTGAAAGGGTAGCCAAAAACATTCAGTACTTC.